A selection of T cell receptor beta chains follows, all from one sample in a study of T cell responses to AZD1222 COVID-19 vaccine. Assay used: immunoSEQ multiplex PCR; TCRdb lists only in-frame clones, some missing. The data show 130,000 to 150,000 clones, with about 92% seen just once and 1.5% to 2% held by the top ten. The material sequenced was peripheral blood, taken on day 0 of AZD1222 vaccination. These TCRs come from an adult in good health. Each CDR3 is given with its conserved first and last residue. The order of the fields is clone size, D gene, J gene, V gene, CDR3 protein, CDR3 DNA. The D gene is left open where the match is weak. Clone sizes are given selectively: once, few, many, or a class where the clone is expanded.

. TRBD2 TRBJ2-5 TRBV5-4 CASSLRLRTSPSVSQYF TGTGCCAGCAGCTTGCGTCTACGGACTAGCCCCTCGGTTTCCCAGTACTTC
. . TRBJ2-5 TRBV4-1 CASSRGITVREETQYF TGCGCCAGCAGCCGGGGGATTACAGTGAGGGAAGAGACCCAGTACTTC
. . TRBJ1-5 TRBV6-5 CASSYKGLSNQPQHF TGTGCCAGCAGTTACAAGGGGTTAAGCAATCAGCCCCAGCATTTT
. . TRBJ1-1 TRBV7-3 CASSSDGRNTEAFF TGTGCCAGCAGCTCCGACGGACGGAACACTGAAGCTTTCTTT
. . TRBJ1-3 TRBV19 CASTPRFSGNTIYF TGTGCCAGTACTCCGAGATTCTCTGGAAACACCATATATTTT
. TRBD1 TRBJ2-1 TRBV5-4 CASSLGSPGGYNEQFF TGTGCCAGCAGCTTGGGGAGCCCAGGGGGATACAATGAGCAGTTCTTC
. . TRBJ2-1 TRBV11-3 CASSLTLMGGGSNEQFF TGTGCCAGCAGCTTAACATTGATGGGGGGTGGGAGCAATGAGCAGTTCTTC
. . TRBJ2-5 TRBV7-9 CASSLARGAHGTQYF TGTGCCAGCAGCTTAGCAAGGGGGGCGCATGGGACCCAGTACTTC
. . TRBJ1-6 TRBV7-3 CASSLYGPNSPLHF TGTGCCAGCAGCTTATATGGGCCTAATTCACCCCTCCACTTT
once TRBD1 TRBJ1-1 TRBV9 CASSALQGTEAFF TGTGCCAGCAGCGCATTACAGGGGACTGAAGCTTTCTTT
few TRBD1 TRBJ1-1 TRBV13 CASSYTGGPNTEAFF TGTGCCAGCAGCTACACAGGGGGCCCGAACACTGAAGCTTTCTTT
. . TRBJ2-1 TRBV27 CASTNSLANEQFF TGTGCCAGCACCAACTCACTGGCCAATGAGCAGTTCTTC
. TRBD2 TRBJ2-1 TRBV6-5 CASSYLAEGVNEQFF TGTGCCAGCAGCTATCTAGCGGAAGGTGTTAATGAGCAGTTCTTC
. TRBD1 TRBJ1-2 TRBV19 CASSSMTGYYGYTF TGTGCCAGTAGTTCAATGACAGGGTACTATGGCTACACCTTC
. TRBD1 TRBJ1-2 TRBV27 CASSPRRTGGYGYTF TGTGCCAGCAGCCCCCGGCGGACAGGGGGCTATGGCTACACCTTC
once . TRBJ2-2 TRBV7-2 CASSLVFGDGELFF TGTGCCAGCAGCTTAGTTTTCGGGGACGGGGAGCTGTTTTTT
. TRBD1 TRBJ1-5 TRBV9 CASSVGTGGNQPQHF TGTGCCAGCAGCGTAGGGACAGGGGGAAATCAGCCCCAGCATTTT
. . TRBJ2-5 TRBV5-1 CASSPTVHVIQETQYF TGCGCCAGCAGCCCGACAGTACACGTTATCCAAGAGACCCAGTACTTC
. . TRBJ1-1 TRBV6-5 CASITPGAPTEAFF TGTGCCAGCATTACCCCGGGGGCGCCGACTGAAGCTTTCTTT
. TRBD1 TRBJ1-1 TRBV10-2 CASSEGQGDTEAFF TGCGCCAGCAGTGAGGGACAGGGGGACACTGAAGCTTTCTTT
. TRBD1 TRBJ1-4 TRBV28 CASSLPGTGGQKLFF TGTGCCAGCAGTTTACCCGGGACAGGGGGGCAAAAACTGTTTTTT
. . TRBJ2-3 TRBV5-1 CASRGGTSTDTQYF TGCGCCAGCAGGGGCGGGACTAGCACAGATACGCAGTATTTT
once . TRBJ2-5 TRBV12-5 CASADAGAGETQYF TGTGCTAGTGCCGACGCAGGGGCGGGAGAGACCCAGTACTTC
. . TRBJ2-5 TRBV19 CASSQDRVTQYF TGTGCCAGTAGTCAGGACCGAGTGACCCAGTACTTC
. . TRBJ1-3 TRBV27 CASRPVGSSGNTIYF TGTGCCAGCAGACCCGTAGGGAGCTCTGGAAACACCATATATTTT
. TRBD2 TRBJ2-7 TRBV3-1/TRBV3-2 CASSQGGRAYEQYF TGTGCCAGCAGCCAAGGCGGGAGGGCCTACGAGCAGTACTTC
once . TRBJ1-5 TRBV25-1 CASSWGEDQPQHF TGTGCCAGCAGTTGGGGGGAGGATCAGCCCCAGCATTTT
. . TRBJ1-2 TRBV7-3 CASSLTGSGDYGYTF TGTGCCAGCAGCCTTACAGGGTCGGGTGACTATGGCTACACCTTC
. . TRBJ1-6 TRBV6-6 CASSSDGITKLSPLHF TGTGCCAGCAGTTCCGACGGGATTACAAAATTATCACCCCTCCACTTT
. . TRBJ1-6 TRBV2 CASSGDSSTPLHF TGTGCCAGCAGTGGAGACAGCTCCACACCCCTCCACTTT
once . TRBJ1-4 TRBV2 CASSSDYNEKLFF TGTGCCAGCAGTTCGGATTATAATGAAAAACTGTTTTTT
. . TRBJ1-4 TRBV11-2 CASSSIGGSEKLFF TGTGCCAGCAGCTCCATCGGGGGGAGCGAAAAACTGTTTTTT
. TRBD2 TRBJ2-5 TRBV7-8 CASSTRGGRETQYF TGTGCCAGCAGCACTCGGGGGGGGCGGGAGACCCAGTACTTC
. . TRBJ1-2 TRBV21-1 CASSKTANYGYTF TGTGCCAGCAGCAAGACGGCAAACTATGGCTACACCTTC
. TRBD1 TRBJ1-2 TRBV12-3/TRBV12-4 CASSTGGGYTF TGTGCCAGCTCCACAGGGGGAGGCTACACCTTC
. TRBD2 TRBJ2-1 TRBV30 CAWSGTSGRGEQFF TGTGCCTGGAGTGGGACTAGCGGGAGAGGTGAGCAGTTCTTC
. . TRBJ2-1 TRBV4-1 CASSPNYNEQFF TGCGCCAGCAGCCCTAACTACAATGAGCAGTTCTTC
. TRBD1 TRBJ1-3 TRBV19 CASSFGQGPSSGNTIYF TGTGCCAGTAGTTTTGGACAGGGGCCTTCCTCTGGAAACACCATATATTTT
. TRBD1 TRBJ1-1 TRBV6-5 CASSYRQGEGTEAFF TGTGCCAGCAGTTACCGACAGGGGGAGGGCACTGAAGCTTTCTTT
. . TRBJ1-1 TRBV15 CATSRANREYTEAFF TGTGCCACCAGCAGAGCTAACAGGGAGTACACTGAAGCTTTCTTT
. TRBD1 TRBJ2-2 TRBV7-3 CASSPPGGNTGELFF TGTGCCAGCAGCCCCCCAGGGGGGAACACCGGGGAGCTGTTTTTT
. TRBD1 TRBJ1-4 TRBV4-1 CASSHLTGYIRATNEKLFF TGCGCCAGCAGCCATCTGACAGGGTACATACGGGCAACTAATGAAAAACTGTTTTTT
. . TRBJ2-3 TRBV18 CASSPAAVPRDTQYF TGTGCCAGCTCACCAGCCGCGGTGCCCCGGGATACGCAGTATTTT
. . TRBJ1-6 TRBV6-1 CASSEGGFYSYNSPLHF TGTGCCAGCAGTGAAGGCGGGTTTTACTCCTATAATTCACCCCTCCACTTT
. . TRBJ1-2 TRBV28 CASSFGQYGYTF TGTGCCAGCAGTTTCGGACAGTATGGCTACACCTTC
. TRBD1 TRBJ2-1 TRBV5-5 CASSSGRGRAYEQFF TGTGCCAGCAGCTCGGGCAGGGGGCGCGCCTATGAGCAGTTCTTC
. TRBD1 TRBJ2-1 TRBV19 CASSTGTGDNEQFF TGTGCCAGTAGCACCGGGACAGGAGACAATGAGCAGTTCTTC
. TRBD2 TRBJ2-3 TRBV19 CASRRGGNTDTQYF TGTGCCAGTAGGCGGGGGGGTAACACAGATACGCAGTATTTT
. TRBD2 TRBJ2-7 TRBV5-1 CASSLEASGRSLLNEQYF TGCGCCAGCAGCTTGGAAGCTAGCGGGAGGTCTCTGTTGAACGAGCAGTACTTC
once TRBD2 TRBJ2-5 TRBV14 CASSPGLAGGPRETQYF TGTGCCAGCAGCCCTGGACTAGCGGGGGGCCCCCGGGAGACCCAGTACTTC
. . TRBJ1-2 TRBV7-9 CASSTALAAVGYTF TGTGCCAGCAGTACAGCCTTGGCGGCCGTAGGCTACACCTTC
. . TRBJ2-4 TRBV6-5 CASSYDNIQYF TGTGCCAGCAGTTACGACAACATTCAGTACTTC
. TRBD1 TRBJ1-2 TRBV19 CASKPTGTGDANYGYTF TGTGCCAGTAAACCCACCGGGACAGGGGATGCTAACTATGGCTACACCTTC
. . TRBJ2-1 TRBV19 CASSMAGQKGGQFF TGTGCCAGTAGTATGGCAGGGCAAAAAGGGGGGCAGTTCTTC
. TRBD1 TRBJ1-1 TRBV2 CASNFDRGQLEAFF TGTGCCAGCAATTTTGACAGGGGCCAACTTGAGGCTTTCTTT